Sequencing of this T cell receptor beta chain was carried out in a study of siplizumab effects on memory and regulatory T cells. Study-wide context: Reactions of mixed lymphocytes were paired, with siplizumab at 1 ug/mL or without drug. Points from the study as a whole: Naive T cells appeared more varied than memory cells and looked like key alloresponse contributors.

Clones were read by immunoSEQ multiplex PCR, and TCRdb kept only the in-frame ones, dropping some. The table has 11,000 to 15,000 clones, approximately 49% seen once. The CDR3 runs 12 residues. Germline CDR1 is SGHKS and CDR2 is YYEKEE (reference sequence). V shed 2 bases and J shed 7 bases, with 10 bases lying between them. This clone came up once. What it recognizes is unknown. The cells of the mixed lymphocyte reaction underwent a roughly 6-day coculture at 37°C. The gene calls are TRBV5-5 and TRBJ2-7, with D unclear. This clonotype was obtained from a human donor in good health; the cells came from an allogeneic mixed lymphocyte reaction. Sequencing was carried out using CFSE-low (dividing) CD4+ T cells sorted from an allogeneic mixed lymphocyte reaction. DNA for the CDR3: TGTGCCAGCAGCTTCGTTCCCGGGGAGCAGTACTTC. This translates into CASSFVPGEQYF. Drawing the rest from reference TRBV5-5 and TRBJ2-7, the complete variable domain is DAGVTQSPTHLIKTRGQQVTLRCSPISGHKSVSWYQQVLGQGPQFIFQYYEKEERGRGNFPDRFSARQFPNYSSELNVNALLLGDSALYLCASSFVPGEQYFGPGTRLTVT.